The present TCR beta chain was sequenced within a study of shared clonotypes between healthy human individuals. In the study overall: Per donor, CD8 memory used one plate, CD8 naive used two, CD4 memory used three and CD4 naive used three.

Germline lookup yields CDR1 SGHVS and CDR2 FNYEAQ. V was cut by 4 bases and J by 9 bases, with 13 bases left in between. The CDR3 contains 14 residues. CD45RO negativity and positive selection for CCR7 defined naive CD8 cells, a population that excluded terminally differentiated effector memory CD45RA+ cells. Every donor, a Caucasian adult, lived in Nashville, Tennessee. Genomic DNA belonging to each subset was distributed in equal measure over several immunoSEQ plates. Some clones are missing from TCRdb's copy, which holds only in-frame ones; the method was immunoSEQ multiplex PCR. The sample has millions of clones; about 95% are singletons.

This sequence originates from a man younger than 35 in good health. The sample was naive CD8+ T cells sorted from blood. The chain joins TRBV7-6 to TRBJ1-6; D is unclear. CDR3 amino acids: CASSSDGFSSPLHF. The CDR3 DNA is TGTGCCAGCAGCTCCGATGGGTTTAGTTCACCCCTCCACTTT. Drawing the rest from reference TRBV7-6 and TRBJ1-6, the complete variable domain is GAGVSQSPRYKVTKRGQDVALRCDPISGHVSLYWYRQALGQGPEFLTYFNYEAQQDKSGLPNDRFSAERPEGSISTLTIQRTEQRDSAMYRCASSSDGFSSPLHFGNGTRLTVT.